A single sample gave rise to the 4 T cell receptor beta chains below, sequenced in a study of blood T cell repertoires in COVID-19 (TCRdb year 2020). The library was obtained by the immunoSEQ multiplex PCR assay. TCRdb obtained this table from immuneACCESS and retained in-frame rearrangements with V and J assigned. These tables miss some clones; where compared with another copy, unresolved V genes account for less than half of the shortfall, and the remainder is unexplained. This sample has 75,000 to 100,000 clones in its table, and roughly 90% of those were observed once. Roughly 1.7% of the sample goes to the ten largest clones. Sequencing was carried out using peripheral blood. The origin of the receptors is a man of 80 years or more with acute or convalescent COVID-19.

For this clone: The junction departs from the called germline gene at one end, perhaps through a read error. The sample contains more than one DNA sequence encoding this CDR3. The V and J genes are TRBV27 and TRBJ1-1, with 7 bases aligning to TRBD1. CDR3 size: 15 residues. Per the germline V gene, CDR1 is MNHEY and CDR2 is SMNVEV (reference sequence). CDR3 loop: CASNTLTGMNTEAFF. The CDR3 nucleotides are TGTGCCAGCAACACTCTGACAGGGATGAACACTGAAGCCTTCTTT.

The J gene is TRBJ2-2, the V gene TRBV7-2; 8 nucleotides line up with TRBD1. Germline values: CDR1 SGHTA, CDR2 FQGNSA. This CDR3 is 15 amino acids long. V gave up 5 bases and J gave up 3 bases; unmatched junction bases: 5. CDR3 protein: CASSPQGADTGELFF. CDR3 in DNA: TGTGCCAGCAGCCCTCAGGGGGCCGACACCGGGGAGCTGTTTTTT.

In this sample, this clone turned up a few times. V usage is TRBV4-1 and J usage is TRBJ1-1; the match to TRBD1 covers 9 bases. This CDR3 is built from 16 residues. The germline V gene has CDR1 MGHRA and CDR2 YSYEKL. V shed 3 bases, J shed 1 base, and the junction held 6 bases outside the gene matches. The CDR3 region is CASSHTGTGRNTEAFF. The CDR3, as DNA: TGCGCCAGCAGCCATACCGGGACAGGGAGGAACACTGAAGCTTTCTTT.

CDR3 coding DNA: TGTGCCATCAGTGAGGCAGGGGGCACAGATACGCAGTATTTT. Protein product: CAISEAGGTDTQYF. The genes are TRBV10-3 and TRBJ2-3, with D possibly TRBD1 on 6 matching bases. Germline V gives CDR1 ENHRY, CDR2 SYGVKD. This CDR3 contains 14 residues. Trimming shortened V by 2 bases and J by 1 base, and 7 bases separated the two germline ends.